This T cell receptor beta chain is from a study of shared clonotypes between healthy human individuals. Study results and limitations: Memory subsets generally showed lower estimated richness than naive subsets. Limited genetic and exposure-history diversity came from having few donors. In a few donors, around 5.5% of naive CD4 clonotypes appeared in common.

Naive CD8 cells comprised CD45RO-negative, CCR7-positively selected cells, excluding terminally differentiated effector memory CD45RA+ cells. The length of the CDR3 is 14 residues. V was clipped by 4 bases and J by 8 bases, with 17 bases between them. Germline lookup yields CDR1 MNHEY and CDR2 SMNVEV (reference sequence). As concerns this clone: Its antigen is not known.

The study ran the assay at deep level. Data came from immunoSEQ multiplex PCR; TCRdb stores just in-frame clones and leaves some out. The data show some 2 million clones, about 95% seen once. Sequencing input: naive CD8+ T cells sorted from blood. The rearrangement joins TRBV27 to TRBJ1-2, with unresolved D. The clonotype originates from a man between 18 and 29 years old in good health. CDR3 sequence (DNA): TGTGCCAGCAGTTCTCTATCCGGGGATCAGGGCTACACCTTC. Protein sequence: CASSSLSGDQGYTF.